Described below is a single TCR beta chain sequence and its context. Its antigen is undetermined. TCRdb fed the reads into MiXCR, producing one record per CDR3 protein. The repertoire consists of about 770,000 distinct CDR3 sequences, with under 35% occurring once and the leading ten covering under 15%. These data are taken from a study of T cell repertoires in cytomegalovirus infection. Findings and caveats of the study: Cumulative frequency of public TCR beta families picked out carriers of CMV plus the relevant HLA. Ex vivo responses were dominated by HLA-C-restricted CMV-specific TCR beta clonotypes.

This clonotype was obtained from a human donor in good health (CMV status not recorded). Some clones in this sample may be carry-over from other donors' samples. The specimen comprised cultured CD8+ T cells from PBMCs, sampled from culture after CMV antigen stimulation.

The CDR3 protein is CASSLGYRGGEQYV. The CDR3 DNA reads TGTGCCAGCAGCTTAGGTTACAGGGGAGGCGAGCAGTACGTC. The rearrangement joins TRBV7-9 to TRBJ2-7; tentatively, D is TRBD1 (7 bases). The CDR3 runs to 14 residues. Trimming removed 1 base at V and 6 bases at J, with 13 bases between. CDR1 is SEHNR, CDR2 FQNEAQ, per germline (reference sequence).